This T cell receptor (beta chain) is drawn from a study of blood T cell repertoires in COVID-19. With 1 base removed from V and 10 bases from J, the gap between germline ends came to 16 bases. CDR1 and CDR2 (germline): SGHTA, FQGNSA. This CDR3 comprises 14 residues. Repertoires were generated with immunoSEQ multiplex PCR, while TCRdb's copy carries only in-frame clones and drops some. Of some 190,000 clones listed, around four fifths are singletons. This clonotype was obtained from a human donor in a cohort sampled during active COVID-19. The gene calls are TRBV7-2 and TRBJ1-1; maybe TRBD1 (5 bases). Sample: peripheral blood. CDR3 region: CASSLGGASLRAFF. CDR3 nucleotide sequence: TGTGCCAGCAGCTTAGGGGGCGCGAGTCTTCGAGCTTTCTTT.